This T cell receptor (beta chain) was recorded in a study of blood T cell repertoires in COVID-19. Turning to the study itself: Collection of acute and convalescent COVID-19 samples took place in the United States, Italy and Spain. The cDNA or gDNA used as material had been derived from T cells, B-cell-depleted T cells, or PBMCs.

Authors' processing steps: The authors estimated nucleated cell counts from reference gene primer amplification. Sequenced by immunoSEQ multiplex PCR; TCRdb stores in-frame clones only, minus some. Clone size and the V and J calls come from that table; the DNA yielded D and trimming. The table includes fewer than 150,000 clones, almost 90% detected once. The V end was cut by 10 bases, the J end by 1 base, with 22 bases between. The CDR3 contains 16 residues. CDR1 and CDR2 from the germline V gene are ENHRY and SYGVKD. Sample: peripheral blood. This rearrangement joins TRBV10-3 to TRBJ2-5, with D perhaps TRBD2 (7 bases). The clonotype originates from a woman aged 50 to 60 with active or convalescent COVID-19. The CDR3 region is CATSRGVLALQETQYF. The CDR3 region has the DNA TGTGCCACCTCGAGGGGGGTACTAGCGCTCCAAGAGACCCAGTACTTC.